The 7 T cell receptor beta chains below come from one sample, sequenced in a study of CD4 T cells in relation to SARS-CoV-2 and coronaviruses. For these TCRs, the target antigens are not known. The table came from immunoSEQ multiplex PCR; TCRdb's copy has only in-frame clones and leaves some out. The table includes roughly 38,000 clones, approximately 84% detected once. The sample consisted of naive CD4+ T cells from PBMCs, cultured in vitro. Subset reported: naive CD4+ T cells isolated by negative enrichment. These receptors originate from an adult with COVID-19.

V is TRBV6-2 or TRBV6-3 and J is TRBJ1-2; TRBD1 aligns across 7 bases. From germline, CDR1 is MNHEY and CDR2 SVGEGT. J lost 4 bases, V lost 4 bases, and 3 bases had no gene match. The CDR3 consists of 13 residues. CDR3 DNA sequence: TGTGCCAGCAGTTGGGGACAGTTCTATGGCTACACCTTC. Protein: CASSWGQFYGYTF.

This clone was detected only a few times. The chain recombines TRBV5-1 with TRBJ2-7; 13 bases match TRBD2. The CDR3 spans 15 residues. J was trimmed by 3 bases and V by 4 bases; bases with no gene match: 4. Germline V gene lookup returns CDR1 SGHRS and CDR2 YFSETQ. CDR3 nucleotides: TGCGCCAGCAGCGTACGGACTAGCGGGAGCTACGAGCAGTACTTC. It encodes CASSVRTSGSYEQYF.

The rearrangement joins TRBV10-3 to TRBJ2-1; D not resolved. The germline V and J ends were trimmed by 7 bases and 0 bases, with 13 bases remaining between them. The CDR3 consists of 15 residues. The germline V gene has CDR1 ENHRY and CDR2 SYGVKD. CDR3 loop: CAIKTGSSSYNEQFF. Written as DNA, the CDR3 is TGTGCCATCAAGACGGGTTCCAGCTCCTACAATGAGCAGTTCTTC.

The chain carries TRBV7-6 and TRBJ2-7; TRBD2 matches at 7 bases. The CDR3 extends over 14 amino acids. V gave up 5 bases and J gave up 2 bases; unmatched junction bases: 6. Germline V gene sequence: CDR1 SGHVS, CDR2 FNYEAQ. CDR3 DNA sequence: TGTGCCAGCAGCACGATGCGGGGGACCTACGAGCAGTACTTC. Encoded protein: CASSTMRGTYEQYF.

The chain couples TRBV7-2 to TRBJ2-7, with 9 bases aligning to TRBD1. The CDR3 extends over 15 amino acids. With V trimmed by 0 bases and J by 3 bases, 3 bases remained unmatched. Germline-derived CDR1 and CDR2 are SGHTA and FQGNSA. CDR3 residues: CASSLAATGGYEQYF. The CDR3 region has the DNA TGTGCCAGCAGCTTAGCGGCGACAGGGGGCTACGAGCAGTACTTC.

The chain has TRBV27 and TRBJ2-5; 8 nucleotides align to TRBD2. This CDR3 has 14 residues. Trimming at V came to 4 bases and at J to 2 bases, leaving 3 bases not matched to a gene. Looked up from germline, CDR1 is MNHEY and CDR2 is SMNVEV (reference sequence). This CDR3 is CASSYTSGQETQYF. The CDR3 DNA reads as TGTGCCAGCAGTTATACTAGCGGTCAAGAGACCCAGTACTTC.

V gene TRBV6-5 combines with J gene TRBJ2-2, with D unclear. The CDR3 length is 12 residues. Germline V gene lookup returns CDR1 MNHEY and CDR2 SVGAGI. Between the trimmed V and J ends, which lost 6 bases and 7 bases, there was a span of 9 bases. The CDR3 DNA follows: TGTGCCAGCAGGGCCCCTATCGGGGAGCTGTTTTTT. Encoded protein: CASRAPIGELFF.